The source of this T cell receptor beta chain is a study of T cell responses to AZD1222 COVID-19 vaccine. Study results and limitations: Only a handful of AZD1222 recipients, five to seven in all, had baseline seropositivity. Vaccine-associated CD4 TCRs spanned spike, dominant at 160-218 and 743-854. Nearly half of spike-specific TCRs reportedly target unmutated variant regions. Females outnumbered males among donors, who were mostly white British; clonal diversity was possibly underestimated.

The CDR3 is 11 amino acids. Trimming took 4 bases from V and 8 from J, leaving 7 bases between them. The germline gives CDR1 LGHDT, CDR2 YNNKEL (reference sequence). Of note for this clone: The antigen remains unidentified.

Assay used: immunoSEQ multiplex PCR; TCRdb lists only in-frame clones, some missing. Of 200,000 or so clones in the sample, about 93% were seen once. The gene calls are TRBV3-1 (or the pseudogene TRBV3-2) and TRBJ2-3; TRBD2 might be the D (6 bases). The material was peripheral blood, obtained 28 days after the second AZD1222 dose. The sequence derives from an adult who received the AZD1222 COVID-19 vaccine. The CDR3 loop is CASSLGGTQYF. CDR3 nucleotides: TGTGCCAGCAGCCTCGGGGGTACGCAGTATTTT.